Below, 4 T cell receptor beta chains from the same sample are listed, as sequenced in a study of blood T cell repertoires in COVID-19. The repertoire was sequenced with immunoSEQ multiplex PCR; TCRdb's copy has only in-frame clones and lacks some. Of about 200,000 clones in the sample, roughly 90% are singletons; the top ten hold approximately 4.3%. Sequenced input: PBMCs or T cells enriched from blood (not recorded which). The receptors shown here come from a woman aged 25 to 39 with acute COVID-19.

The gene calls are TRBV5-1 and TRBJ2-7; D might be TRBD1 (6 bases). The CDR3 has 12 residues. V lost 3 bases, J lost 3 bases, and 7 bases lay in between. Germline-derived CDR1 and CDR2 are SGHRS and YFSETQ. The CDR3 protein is CASSWDNYEQYF. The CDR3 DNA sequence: TGCGCCAGCAGCTGGGACAACTACGAGCAGTACTTC.

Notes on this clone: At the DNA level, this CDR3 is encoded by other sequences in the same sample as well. As DNA, the CDR3 is TGTGCCAGCAGCGTGGGAGATAGCAATCAGCCCCAGCATTTT. This codes for CASSVGDSNQPQHF. V gene TRBV9 combines with J gene TRBJ1-5; D uncertain. Germline CDR1 is SGDLS and CDR2 is YYNGEE. This CDR3 is built from 14 residues. V lost 2 bases, J lost 0 bases, and 6 bases lay in between.

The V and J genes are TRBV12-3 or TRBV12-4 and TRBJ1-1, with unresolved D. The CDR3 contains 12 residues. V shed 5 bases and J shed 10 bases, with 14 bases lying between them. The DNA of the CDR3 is TGTGCCAGCAGTCCCGAATCGATGAGAGCTTTCTTT. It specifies CASSPESMRAFF.

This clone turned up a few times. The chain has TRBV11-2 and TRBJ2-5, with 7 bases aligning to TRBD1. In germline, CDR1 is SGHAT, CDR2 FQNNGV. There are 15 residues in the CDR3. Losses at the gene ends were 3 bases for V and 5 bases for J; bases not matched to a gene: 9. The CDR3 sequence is CASSLAGTAVETQYF. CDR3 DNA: TGTGCCAGCAGCTTGGCCGGGACAGCAGTGGAGACCCAGTACTTC.